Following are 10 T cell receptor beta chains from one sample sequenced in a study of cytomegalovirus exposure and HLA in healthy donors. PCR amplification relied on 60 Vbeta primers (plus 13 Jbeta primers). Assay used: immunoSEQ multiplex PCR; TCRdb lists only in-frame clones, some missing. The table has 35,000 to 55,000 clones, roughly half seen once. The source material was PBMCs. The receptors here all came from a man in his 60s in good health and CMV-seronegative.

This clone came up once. The CDR3, as DNA: TGTGCCAGCAGCCAGGACCCTTTAACGGGGGGGGAGCTGTTTTTT. Its translation: CASSQDPLTGGELFF. The genes are TRBV14 and TRBJ2-2; TRBD2 is a possible D gene (5 bases). V lost 3 bases and J lost 8, with 16 bases in between. CDR1 and CDR2 (germline): SGHDN, FVKESK. The CDR3 contains 15 residues.

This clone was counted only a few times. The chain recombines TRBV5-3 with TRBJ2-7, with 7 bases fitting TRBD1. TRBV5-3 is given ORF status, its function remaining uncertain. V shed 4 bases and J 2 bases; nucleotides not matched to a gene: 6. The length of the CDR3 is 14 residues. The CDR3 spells CARSSRDSTYEQYF. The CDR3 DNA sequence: TGTGCCAGAAGCAGCAGGGACAGCACCTACGAGCAGTACTTC.

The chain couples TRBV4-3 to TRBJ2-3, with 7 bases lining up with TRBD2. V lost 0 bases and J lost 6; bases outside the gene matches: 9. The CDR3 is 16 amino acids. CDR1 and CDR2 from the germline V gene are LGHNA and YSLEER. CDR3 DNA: TGCGCCAGCAGCCAAGATACCCTAGCGGCTAGGGATACGCAGTATTTT. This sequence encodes CASSQDTLAARDTQYF.

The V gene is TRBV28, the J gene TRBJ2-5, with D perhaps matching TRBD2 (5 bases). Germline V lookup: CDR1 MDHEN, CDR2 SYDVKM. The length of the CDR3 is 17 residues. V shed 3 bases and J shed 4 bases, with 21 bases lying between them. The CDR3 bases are TGTGCCAGCAGTTTTCTCTCTGCTCCCGGGGAGTCAGAGACCCAGTACTTC. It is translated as CASSFLSAPGESETQYF.

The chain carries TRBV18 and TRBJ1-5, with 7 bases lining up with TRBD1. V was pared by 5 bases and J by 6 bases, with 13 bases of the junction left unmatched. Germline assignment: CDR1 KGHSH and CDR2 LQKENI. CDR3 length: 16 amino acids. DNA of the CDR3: TGTGCCAGCTCAGCCTTACAGGGGTTGAACGGTCAGCCCCAGCATTTT. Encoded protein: CASSALQGLNGQPQHF.

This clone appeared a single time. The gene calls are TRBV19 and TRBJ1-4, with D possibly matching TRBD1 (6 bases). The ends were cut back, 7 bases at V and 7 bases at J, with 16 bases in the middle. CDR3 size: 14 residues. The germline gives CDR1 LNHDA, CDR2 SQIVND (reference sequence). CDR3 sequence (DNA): TGTGCCAGTATCGGCGGGGGGGCTGGTGAAAAACTGTTTTTT. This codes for CASIGGGAGEKLFF. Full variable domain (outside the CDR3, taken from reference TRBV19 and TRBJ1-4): DGGITQSPKYLFRKEGQNVTLSCEQNLNHDAMYWYRQDPGQGLRLIYYSQIVNDFQKGDIAEGYSVSREKKESFPLTVTSAQKNPTAFYLCASIGGGAGEKLFFGSGTQLSVL.

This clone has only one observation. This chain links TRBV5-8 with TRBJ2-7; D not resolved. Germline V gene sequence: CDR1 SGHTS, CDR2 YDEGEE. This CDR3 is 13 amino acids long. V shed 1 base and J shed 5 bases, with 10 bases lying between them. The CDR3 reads CASSLLTHHEQYF. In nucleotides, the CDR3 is TGTGCCAGCAGCTTGTTGACTCACCACGAGCAGTACTTC.

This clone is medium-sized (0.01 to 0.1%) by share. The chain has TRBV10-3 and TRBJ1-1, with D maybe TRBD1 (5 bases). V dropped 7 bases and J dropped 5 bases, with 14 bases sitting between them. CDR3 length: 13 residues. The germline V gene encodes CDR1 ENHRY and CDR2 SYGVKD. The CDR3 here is CAIKRGLVTEAFF. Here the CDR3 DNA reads TGTGCCATCAAAAGGGGATTGGTTACTGAAGCTTTCTTT.

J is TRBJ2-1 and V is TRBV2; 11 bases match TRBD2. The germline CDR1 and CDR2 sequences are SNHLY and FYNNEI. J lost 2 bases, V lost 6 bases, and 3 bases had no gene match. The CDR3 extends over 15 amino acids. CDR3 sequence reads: CASRKLAGAYNEQFF. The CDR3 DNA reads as TGTGCCAGCAGGAAACTAGCGGGAGCCTACAATGAGCAGTTCTTC.

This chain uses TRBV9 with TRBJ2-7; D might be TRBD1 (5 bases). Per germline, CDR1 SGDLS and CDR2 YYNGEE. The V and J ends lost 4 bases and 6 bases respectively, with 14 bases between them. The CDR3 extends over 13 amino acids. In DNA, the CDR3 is TGTGCCAGCAGCACGGACCCTCAGGGCGAGCAGTACTTC. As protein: CASSTDPQGEQYF.